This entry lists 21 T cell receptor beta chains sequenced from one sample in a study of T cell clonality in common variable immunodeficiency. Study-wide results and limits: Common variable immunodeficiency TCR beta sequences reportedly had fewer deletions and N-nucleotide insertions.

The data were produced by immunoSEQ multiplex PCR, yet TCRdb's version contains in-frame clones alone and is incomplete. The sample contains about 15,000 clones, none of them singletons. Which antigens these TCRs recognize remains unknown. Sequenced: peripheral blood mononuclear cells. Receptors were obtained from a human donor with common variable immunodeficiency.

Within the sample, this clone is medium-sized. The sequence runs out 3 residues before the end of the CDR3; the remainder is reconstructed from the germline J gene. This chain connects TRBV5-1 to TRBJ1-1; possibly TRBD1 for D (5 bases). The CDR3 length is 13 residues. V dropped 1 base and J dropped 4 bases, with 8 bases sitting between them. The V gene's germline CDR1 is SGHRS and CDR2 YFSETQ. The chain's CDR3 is CASSLQGSTEAFF. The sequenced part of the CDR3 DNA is TGCGCCAGCAGCTTGCAGGGTTCCACTGAA.

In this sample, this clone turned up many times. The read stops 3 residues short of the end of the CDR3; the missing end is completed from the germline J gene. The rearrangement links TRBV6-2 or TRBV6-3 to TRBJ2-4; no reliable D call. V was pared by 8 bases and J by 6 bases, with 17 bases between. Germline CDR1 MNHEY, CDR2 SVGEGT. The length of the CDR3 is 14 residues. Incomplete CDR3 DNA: TGTGCCAGCGGAGAAAACCGGGTCACAAACATT. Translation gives CASGENRVTNI. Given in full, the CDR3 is CASGENRVTNIQYF.

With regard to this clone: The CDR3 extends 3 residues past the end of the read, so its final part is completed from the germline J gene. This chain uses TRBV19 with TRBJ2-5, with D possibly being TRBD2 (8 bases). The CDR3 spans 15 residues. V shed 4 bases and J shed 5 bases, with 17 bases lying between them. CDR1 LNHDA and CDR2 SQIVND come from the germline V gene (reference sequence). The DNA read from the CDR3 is TGTGCCAGTAGTAGACAGGGAAGCGGGAGTGAGACC. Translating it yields CASSRQGSGSET. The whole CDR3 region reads CASSRQGSGSETQYF.

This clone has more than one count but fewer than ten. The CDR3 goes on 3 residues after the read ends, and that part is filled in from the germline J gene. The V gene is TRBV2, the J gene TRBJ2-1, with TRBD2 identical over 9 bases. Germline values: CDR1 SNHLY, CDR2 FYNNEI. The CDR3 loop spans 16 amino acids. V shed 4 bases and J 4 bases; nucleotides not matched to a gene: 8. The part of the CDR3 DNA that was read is TGTGCCAGCAGTGTAGGACTAGCGCCCCTTTACAATGAG. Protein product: CASSVGLAPLYNE. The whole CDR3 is CASSVGLAPLYNEQFF.

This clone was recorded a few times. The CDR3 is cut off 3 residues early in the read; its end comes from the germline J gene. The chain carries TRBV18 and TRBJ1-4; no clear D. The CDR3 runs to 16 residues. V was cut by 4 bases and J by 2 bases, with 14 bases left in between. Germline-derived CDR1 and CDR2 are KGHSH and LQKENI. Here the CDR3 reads CASSLLGSGTNEKLFF. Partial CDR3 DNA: TGTGCCAGCTCACTGTTGGGCTCTGGGACTAATGAAAAA.

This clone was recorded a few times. The part of the CDR3 DNA that was read is TGTGCCAGCAGCTTAGCGCCAGGGGGCCATGAAAAA. Its translation is CASSLAPGGHEK. The complete CDR3 reads CASSLAPGGHEKLFF. The chain is built from TRBV7-9 and TRBJ1-4; 8 bases align to TRBD1. The observed sequence ends 3 residues before the CDR3 terminus, with the missing tail filled in from the germline J gene. V trimming: 0 bases; J trimming: 6 bases; junction bases outside the gene matches: 3. This CDR3 region has 15 residues. The germline V gene has CDR1 SEHNR and CDR2 FQNEAQ (reference sequence).

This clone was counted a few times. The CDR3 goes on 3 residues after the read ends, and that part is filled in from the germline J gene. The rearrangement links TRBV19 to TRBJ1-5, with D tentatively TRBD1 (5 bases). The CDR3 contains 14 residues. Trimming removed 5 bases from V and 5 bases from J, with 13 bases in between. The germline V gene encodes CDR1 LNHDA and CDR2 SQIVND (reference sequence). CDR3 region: CASSADSSHQPQHF. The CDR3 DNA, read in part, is TGTGCCAGTAGTGCAGACAGTTCCCATCAGCCC.

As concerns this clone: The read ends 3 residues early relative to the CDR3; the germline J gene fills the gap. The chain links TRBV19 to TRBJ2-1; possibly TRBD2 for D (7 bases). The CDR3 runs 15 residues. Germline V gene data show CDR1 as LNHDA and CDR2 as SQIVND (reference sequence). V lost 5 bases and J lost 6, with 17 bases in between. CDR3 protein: CASSPRGGLGNEQFF. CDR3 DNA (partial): TGTGCCAGTAGTCCTAGGGGGGGGTTAGGCAATGAG.

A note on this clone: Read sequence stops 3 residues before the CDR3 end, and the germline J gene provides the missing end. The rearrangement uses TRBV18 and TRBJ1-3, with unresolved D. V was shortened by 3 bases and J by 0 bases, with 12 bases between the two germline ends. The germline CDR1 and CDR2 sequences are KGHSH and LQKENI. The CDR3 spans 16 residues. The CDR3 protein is CASSPFAGSSGNTIYF. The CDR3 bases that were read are TGTGCCAGCTCACCCTTTGCGGGATCCTCTGGAAACACC.

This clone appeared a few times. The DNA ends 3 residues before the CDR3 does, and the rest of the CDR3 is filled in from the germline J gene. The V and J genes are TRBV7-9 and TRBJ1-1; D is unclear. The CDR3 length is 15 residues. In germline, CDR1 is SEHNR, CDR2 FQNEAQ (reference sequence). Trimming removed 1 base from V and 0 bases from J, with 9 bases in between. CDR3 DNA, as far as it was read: TGTGCCAGCAGCTTAGGTGTAGGGTTGAACACTGAA. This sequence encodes CASSLGVGLNTE. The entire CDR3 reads CASSLGVGLNTEAFF.

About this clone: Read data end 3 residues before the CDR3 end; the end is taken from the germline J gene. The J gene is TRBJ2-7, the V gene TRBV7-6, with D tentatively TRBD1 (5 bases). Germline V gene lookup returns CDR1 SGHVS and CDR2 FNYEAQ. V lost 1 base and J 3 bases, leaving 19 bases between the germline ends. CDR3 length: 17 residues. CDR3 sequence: CASSLDSRQLVNYEQYF. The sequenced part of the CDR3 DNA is TGTGCCAGCAGCTTAGACTCCCGACAGCTGGTGAACTACGAG.

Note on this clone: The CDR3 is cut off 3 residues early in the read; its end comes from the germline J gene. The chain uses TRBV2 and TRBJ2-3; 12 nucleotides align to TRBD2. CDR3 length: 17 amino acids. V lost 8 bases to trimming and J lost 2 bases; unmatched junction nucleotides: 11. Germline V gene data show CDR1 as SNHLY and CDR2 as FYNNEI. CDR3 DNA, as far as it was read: TGTGCCAGCTCCGCCCCGGGACTAGCGGGTCACACAGATACG. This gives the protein CASSAPGLAGHTDT. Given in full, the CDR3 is CASSAPGLAGHTDTQYF.

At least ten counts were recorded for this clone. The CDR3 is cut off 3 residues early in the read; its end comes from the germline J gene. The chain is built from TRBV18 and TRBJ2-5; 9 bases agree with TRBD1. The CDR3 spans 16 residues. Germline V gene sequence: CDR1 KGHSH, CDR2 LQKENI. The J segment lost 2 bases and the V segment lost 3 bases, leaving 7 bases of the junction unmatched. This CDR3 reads CASSPYRDRVQETQYF. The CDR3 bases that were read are TGTGCCAGCTCACCGTACCGGGACAGGGTACAAGAGACC.

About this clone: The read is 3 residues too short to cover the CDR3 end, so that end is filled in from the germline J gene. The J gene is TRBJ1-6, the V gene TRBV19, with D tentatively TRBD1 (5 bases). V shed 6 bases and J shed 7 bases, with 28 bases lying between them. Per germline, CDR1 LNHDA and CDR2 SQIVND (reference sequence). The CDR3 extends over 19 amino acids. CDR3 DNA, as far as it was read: TGTGCCAGTAGACACCTTGAAACTCGACAGCCCTTTCGAAATTCACCC. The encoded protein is CASRHLETRQPFRNSP. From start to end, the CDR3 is CASRHLETRQPFRNSPLHF.

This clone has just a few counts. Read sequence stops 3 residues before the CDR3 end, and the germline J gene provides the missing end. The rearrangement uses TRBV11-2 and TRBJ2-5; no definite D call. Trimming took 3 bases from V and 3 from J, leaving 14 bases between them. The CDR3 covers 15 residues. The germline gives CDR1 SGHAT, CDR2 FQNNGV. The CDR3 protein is CASSFLGEPEETQYF. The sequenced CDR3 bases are TGTGCCAGCAGCTTTTTGGGCGAGCCAGAAGAGACC. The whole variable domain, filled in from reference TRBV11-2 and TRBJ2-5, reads EAGVAQSPRYKIIEKRQSVAFWCNPISGHATLYWYQQILGQGPKLLIQFQNNGVVDDSQLPKDRFSAERLKGVDSTLKIQPAKLEDSAVYLCASSFLGEPEETQYFGPGTRLLVL.

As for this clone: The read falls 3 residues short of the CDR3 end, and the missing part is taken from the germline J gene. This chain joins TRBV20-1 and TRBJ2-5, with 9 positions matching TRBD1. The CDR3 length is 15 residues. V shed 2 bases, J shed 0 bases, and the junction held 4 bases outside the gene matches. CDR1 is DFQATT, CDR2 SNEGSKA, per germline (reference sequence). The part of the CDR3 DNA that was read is TGCAGTGCTAGAAGACAGGGGGGGTACCAAGAGACC. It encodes CSARRQGGYQET. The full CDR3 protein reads CSARRQGGYQETQYF.

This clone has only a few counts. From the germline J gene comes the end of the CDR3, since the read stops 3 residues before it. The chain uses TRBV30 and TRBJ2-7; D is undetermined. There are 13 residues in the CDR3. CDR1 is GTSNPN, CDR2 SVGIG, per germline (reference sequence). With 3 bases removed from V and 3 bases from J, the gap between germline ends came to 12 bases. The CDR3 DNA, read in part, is TGTGCCTGGAGCGATCCCGGTCTCTACGAG. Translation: CAWSDPGLYE. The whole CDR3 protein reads CAWSDPGLYEQYF.

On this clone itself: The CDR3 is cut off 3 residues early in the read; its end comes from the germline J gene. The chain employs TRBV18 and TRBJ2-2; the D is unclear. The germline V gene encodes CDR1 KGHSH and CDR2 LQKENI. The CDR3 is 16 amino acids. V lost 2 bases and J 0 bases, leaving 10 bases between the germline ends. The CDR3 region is CASSPNSPPNTGELFF. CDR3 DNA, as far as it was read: TGTGCCAGCTCACCAAATAGTCCCCCGAACACCGGGGAG.

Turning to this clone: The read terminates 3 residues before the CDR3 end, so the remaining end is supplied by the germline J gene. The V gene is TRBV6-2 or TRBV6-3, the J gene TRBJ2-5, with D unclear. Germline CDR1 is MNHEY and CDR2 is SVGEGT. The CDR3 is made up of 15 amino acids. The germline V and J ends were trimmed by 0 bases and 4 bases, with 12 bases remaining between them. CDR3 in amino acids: CASSYSAASGETQYF. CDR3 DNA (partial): TGTGCCAGCAGTTACTCTGCGGCCAGTGGAGAGACC.

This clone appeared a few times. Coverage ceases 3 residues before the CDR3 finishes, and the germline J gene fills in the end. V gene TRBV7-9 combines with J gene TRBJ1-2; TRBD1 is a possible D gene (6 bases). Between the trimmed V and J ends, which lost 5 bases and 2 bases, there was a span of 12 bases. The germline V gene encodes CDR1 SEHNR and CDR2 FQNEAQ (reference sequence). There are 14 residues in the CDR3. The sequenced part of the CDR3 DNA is TGTGCCAGCAGCCAAACACAGGGCAACTATGGC. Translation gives CASSQTQGNYG. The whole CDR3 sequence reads CASSQTQGNYGYTF. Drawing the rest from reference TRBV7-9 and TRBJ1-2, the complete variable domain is DTGVSQNPRHKITKRGQNVTFRCDPISEHNRLYWYRQTLGQGPEFLTYFQNEAQLEKSRLLSDRFSAERPKGSFSTLEIQRTEQGDSAMYLCASSQTQGNYGYTFGSGTRLTVV.

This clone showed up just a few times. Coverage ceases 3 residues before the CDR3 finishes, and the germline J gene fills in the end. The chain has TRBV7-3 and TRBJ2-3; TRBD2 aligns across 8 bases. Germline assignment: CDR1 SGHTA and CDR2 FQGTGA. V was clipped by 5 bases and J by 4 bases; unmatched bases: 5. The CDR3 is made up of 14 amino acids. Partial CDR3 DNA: TGTGCCAGCAGCCCGGGACTAGATCCAGATACG. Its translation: CASSPGLDPDT. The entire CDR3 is CASSPGLDPDTQYF.